Each of the 19 T cell receptor beta chains below was sequenced from the same sample in a study of shared clonotypes between healthy human individuals. This table comes from immunoSEQ multiplex PCR, and its TCRdb copy is limited to in-frame clones, with some not included. The sample lists hundreds of thousands of clones; about 90% were seen once. In the naive CD8 group, cells lacked CD45RO and were positively selected for CCR7, so terminally differentiated effector memory CD45RA+ cells were left out. Sample: naive CD8+ T cells sorted from blood. The receptors stem from a man aged 25-40 years in good health.

This chain connects TRBV4-1 to TRBJ2-7, with a weak D call TRBD2 (6 bases). Germline V gene data show CDR1 as MGHRA and CDR2 as YSYEKL. CDR3 length: 15 residues. Between the trimmed V and J ends, which lost 1 base and 5 bases, there was a span of 15 bases. CDR3 loop: CASSQVSGVWDEQYF. The CDR3 coding sequence is TGCGCCAGCAGCCAAGTGTCGGGAGTATGGGACGAGCAGTACTTC.

The chain carries TRBV18 and TRBJ1-2; weak D call: TRBD1 (5 bases). V shed 3 bases and J shed 6 bases, with 14 bases lying between them. There are 14 residues in the CDR3. Germline CDR1 reads KGHSH; CDR2 reads LQKENI. The CDR3 spells CASSPPRGMDGYTF. In DNA form, the CDR3 reads TGTGCCAGCTCACCTCCTCGGGGGATGGATGGCTACACCTTC.

The genes are TRBV7-9 and TRBJ2-4, with D hard to call. In germline, CDR1 is SEHNR, CDR2 FQNEAQ (reference sequence). The CDR3 length is 16 residues. Trimming removed 5 bases at V and 3 bases at J, with 17 bases between. For the CDR3, the DNA is TGTGCCAGCAGCCCTCACCTCGGGTGGGACAAAAACATTCAGTACTTC. Translation: CASSPHLGWDKNIQYF.

This chain links TRBV9 with TRBJ1-1; D is possibly TRBD1 (6 bases). CDR1 and CDR2 from the germline V gene are SGDLS and YYNGEE. Trimming stripped 8 bases from V and 0 bases from J, with 11 bases between. The CDR3 contains 13 residues. In DNA form, the CDR3 reads TGTGCCAGTTCACAGGGAGTGAACACTGAAGCTTTCTTT. Encoded protein: CASSQGVNTEAFF.

The V and J genes are TRBV5-5 and TRBJ2-1; D ambiguous. The germline gives CDR1 SGHKS, CDR2 YYEKEE (reference sequence). The germline V and J ends were trimmed by 1 base and 8 bases, with 10 bases remaining between them. The CDR3 has 13 amino acids. The CDR3 DNA follows: TGTGCCAGCAGCTTGATACGGTTGGATGAGCAGTTCTTC. Amino acid sequence: CASSLIRLDEQFF.

The chain links TRBV10-3 to TRBJ2-1; 7 bases are a match to TRBD2. The trim removed 0 bases at V and 2 bases at J, leaving 4 bases unmatched. The CDR3 has 16 residues. Germline assignment: CDR1 ENHRY and CDR2 SYGVKD. CDR3 DNA sequence: TGTGCCATCAGTGAGTCGGTGGGAGGGCCCTACAATGAGCAGTTCTTC. Its protein is CAISESVGGPYNEQFF.

V usage is TRBV7-9 and J usage is TRBJ1-2; no firm D call. This CDR3 contains 15 residues. Deletions cut 2 bases from V and 6 bases from J, with 16 bases between. Germline V gives CDR1 SEHNR, CDR2 FQNEAQ (reference sequence). CDR3 sequence (DNA): TGTGCCAGCAGCTTACCCCTACACCGAACGGATGGCTACACCTTC. Translation gives CASSLPLHRTDGYTF.

This sequence joins TRBV4-3 and TRBJ2-3, with 10 nucleotides matching TRBD2. Germline CDR1 LGHNA, CDR2 YSLEER. The CDR3 consists of 16 residues. The V and J ends lost 2 bases and 3 bases, in that order; junction bases with no gene match: 5. This CDR3 is CASSQKSSGRTDTQYF. The CDR3 region has the DNA TGCGCCAGCAGCCAAAAGTCTAGCGGGAGAACAGATACGCAGTATTTT.

This chain links TRBV13 with TRBJ1-1; no clear D. Trimming took off 5 bases at V and 2 bases at J, with 15 bases between the two ends. CDR1 and CDR2 (germline): PRHDT, FYEKMQ (reference sequence). This CDR3 contains 15 residues. CDR3 region: CASSNPVGRNTEAFF. For the CDR3, the DNA is TGTGCCAGCAGCAACCCTGTAGGACGAAACACTGAAGCTTTCTTT. Combining the CDR3 with reference TRBV13 and TRBJ1-1 gives the whole variable domain AAGVIQSPRHLIKEKRETATLKCYPIPRHDTVYWYQQGPGQDPQFLISFYEKMQSDKGSIPDRFSAQQFSDYHSELNMSSLELGDSALYFCASSNPVGRNTEAFFGQGTRLTVV.

The chain combines TRBV15 with TRBJ2-7; the D is unclear. Trimming shortened V by 0 bases and J by 3 bases, and 21 bases separated the two germline ends. This CDR3 comprises 18 residues. Per germline, CDR1 LNHNV and CDR2 YYDKDF (reference sequence). The CDR3 sequence: CATSRDTRVTSGLYEQYF. The CDR3 nucleotides read TGTGCCACCAGCAGAGATACCCGAGTGACCTCCGGGCTCTACGAGCAGTACTTC.

This clone appeared once. The chain links TRBV9 to TRBJ2-4, with D maybe TRBD1 (5 bases). The CDR3 is 13 amino acids. Germline V gives CDR1 SGDLS, CDR2 YYNGEE. Deletions cut 4 bases from V and 7 bases from J, with 12 bases between. DNA of the CDR3: TGTGCCAGCAGCCCCTCGGACACGAACATTCAGTACTTC. This codes for CASSPSDTNIQYF.

This clone was seen once. The chain couples TRBV7-9 to TRBJ2-3; 7 bases line up with TRBD2. J lost 0 bases, V lost 7 bases, and 4 bases had no gene match. The CDR3 has 14 amino acids. The germline CDR1 and CDR2 sequences are SEHNR and FQNEAQ (reference sequence). The CDR3 nucleotides read TGTGCCAGCACGGGGCGGGAGAGCACAGATACGCAGTATTTT. Translated, it gives CASTGRESTDTQYF.

The J gene is TRBJ2-1, the V gene TRBV5-1, with D unresolved. Germline V gives CDR1 SGHRS, CDR2 YFSETQ. V shed 4 bases and J shed 8 bases, with 16 bases lying between them. This CDR3 is 14 amino acids long. In nucleotides, the CDR3 is TGCGCCAGCAGCCCCAGTATTGGGCTCGATGAGCAGTTCTTC. This gives the protein CASSPSIGLDEQFF.

This clone has just one count. The J gene is TRBJ2-3, the V gene TRBV28; TRBD2 matches at 9 bases. CDR1 is MDHEN, CDR2 SYDVKM, per germline. The CDR3 consists of 17 residues. Germline trimming cut 2 bases from V and 3 bases from J; bases unmatched to any gene: 9. The CDR3 here is CASSLGPTSGDTDTQYF. In nucleotides, the CDR3 is TGTGCCAGCAGTTTAGGTCCGACTAGCGGTGATACAGATACGCAGTATTTT.

This clone was observed a few times. The gene calls are TRBV25-1 and TRBJ2-7; a possible D gene is TRBD2 (6 bases). Germline V gene data show CDR1 as MGHDK and CDR2 as SYGVNS. V was cut by 4 bases and J by 7 bases, with 17 bases left in between. This CDR3 contains 14 residues. DNA of the CDR3: TGTGCCAGCAGTGTCCCGATCTCCGGGGGAGAGCAGTACTTC. This translates into CASSVPISGGEQYF.

The chain carries TRBV27 and TRBJ1-2, with TRBD1 identical over 7 bases. CDR3 length: 13 amino acids. From germline, CDR1 is MNHEY and CDR2 SMNVEV (reference sequence). The ends lost 3 bases at V and 5 bases at J; junction bases unmatched: 3. In nucleotides, the CDR3 is TGTGCCAGCAGTTTCCAGGGGGGGTATGGCTACACCTTC. Its translation is CASSFQGGYGYTF.

The chain has TRBV29-1 and TRBJ2-1; TRBD2 aligns across 10 bases. After removal of 5 bases from V and 6 bases from J, the junction contained 4 bases not matched to a gene. The CDR3 length is 13 residues. Germline CDR1 is SQVTM and CDR2 is ANQGSEA. The CDR3 DNA reads as TGCAGCGTTCTAGCGGGAGCCGCCAATGAGCAGTTCTTC. It translates to CSVLAGAANEQFF.

V is TRBV5-5 and J is TRBJ1-1; 7 bases line up with TRBD1. The CDR3 consists of 15 residues. CDR1 and CDR2 from the germline V gene are SGHKS and YYEKEE (reference sequence). Trimming removed 4 bases from V and 5 bases from J; junction bases left unmatched: 11. CDR3 in DNA: TGTGCCAGCAGCCCCTGGGGAGGGGGCGGAACTGAAGCTTTCTTT. This gives the protein CASSPWGGGGTEAFF.

V gene TRBV19 combines with J gene TRBJ2-1; TRBD2 matches at 7 bases. This CDR3 comprises 15 residues. With V trimmed by 4 bases and J by 3 bases, 6 bases remained unmatched. Germline-derived CDR1 and CDR2 are LNHDA and SQIVND (reference sequence). The CDR3 spells CASSSEGLSYNEQFF. As DNA, the CDR3 is TGTGCCAGTAGTAGTGAGGGACTAAGCTACAATGAGCAGTTCTTC.